These T cell receptor beta chains were read from a single sample in a study of blood T cell repertoires in COVID-19. The table came from immunoSEQ multiplex PCR; TCRdb's copy has only in-frame clones and leaves some out. Of 200,000 to 250,000 clones in the sample, roughly 89% are singletons; the top ten hold roughly 4%. Specimen: PBMCs or T cells enriched from blood (not recorded which). These receptors were collected from a woman in her 30s who had recovered from COVID-19. Each CDR3 is given without its conserved first and last residue. A D gene is named only where the DNA matches it firmly.

D | V | CDR3
- | TRBV27 | ASSQKPGVVYGYT
TRBD1 | TRBV19 | ASSFFSGTGGVEQY
TRBD1 | TRBV5-5 | ASSRRDRAEGYT
TRBD1 | TRBV4-3 | ASSQDRVVLYGYT
- | TRBV30 | AWSVTQRY
TRBD2 | TRBV30 | AWRLAGGPNENNEQF
TRBD2 | TRBV3-1/TRBV3-2 | ASSQDGLAVTDTQY
- | TRBV27 | ASSSSIGTEAF
- | TRBV30 | AWSVHPNEAF
TRBD2 | TRBV11-2 | ASSLSLAVTDTQY
- | TRBV3-1/TRBV3-2 | ASSPRISDQPQH
- | TRBV21-1 | ASPRYLKPGQGRIYGYT
- | TRBV7-9 | ASSLKDSGVDEQF
- | TRBV19 | ASSLTDTTSNQPQH
TRBD1 | TRBV28 | ASRRQGAVFSQPQH
- | TRBV6-5 | ASSRGRNTEAF
TRBD2 | TRBV12-5 | ASAPSGGRYEQY
TRBD2 | TRBV9 | ASSVGGLAVTNTGELF
TRBD1 | TRBV6-5 | ASSYSDRAARYGYT
TRBD1 | TRBV7-9 | ASSRQGRGTETQY
TRBD2 | TRBV5-1 | ASNQREPSGELF
- | TRBV28 | ASSSEVWPQH
- | TRBV30 | AWSVLGFMDEQF
TRBD2 | TRBV29-1 | SVQTSGRMDTQY
- | TRBV19 | ASSTRPRGNTEAF
TRBD2 | TRBV3-1/TRBV3-2 | ASSRPGLAYEQY
- | TRBV18 | ASSPRGTSYNEQF
TRBD1 | TRBV4-1 | ASSHRQGNEQF
- | TRBV5-1 | ASTAGPEFSGANVLT
- | TRBV6-5 | ASSPSDFYEQY
TRBD2 | TRBV7-2 | ASSSTRLAGVSSYEQF
- | TRBV28 | ASSFSAVYGYT
TRBD1 | TRBV27 | ASSRGTGGIFNEQF
- | TRBV2 | ASSDPGIRGNQPQH
- | TRBV6-5 | ASSYSRVSGANVLT
- | TRBV7-3 | ASSPAARGEQF
- | TRBV7-6 | ASSRQSREGSPLH
- | TRBV19 | ASSIRQFIDMNTEAF
- | TRBV6-5 | ASTYRSNTEAF
- | TRBV11-3 | ASSFPERYEQY
TRBD2 | TRBV10-3 | AISDPRETYNEQF
TRBD1 | TRBV6-5 | ASSTGGGRPQH
- | TRBV11-2 | ASSLTTGRYEQY
- | TRBV28 | ASSSVQENTEAF